This TCR beta chain appears in the sequencing data of a study of T cells after yellow fever vaccination. One entry per CDR3 protein, called by TCRdb with MiXCR from the 5' RACE reads. The sample has 300,000 to 350,000 distinct CDR3 sequences, roughly 7.5% seen once. CDR1 is SGHDT, CDR2 YYEEEE, per germline. The CDR3 is 14 residues long. After removal of 4 bases from V and 5 bases from J, the junction contained 6 bases not matched to a gene. The sequence was collected from a man aged 18 to 35 who received the YFV17D yellow fever vaccine. The starting material was PBMCs, obtained 45 days after the first yellow fever vaccination. J is TRBJ1-2 and V is TRBV5-6, with 9 bases that match TRBD1. The DNA for the CDR3 is TGTGCCAGCAGCCTTTGGGACAGGGAGTATGGCTACACCTTC. It is translated as CASSLWDREYGYTF.